The subject of this entry is one T cell receptor (beta chain). The data were obtained in a study of shared clonotypes between healthy human individuals. The CDR3 extends over 12 amino acids. Germline CDR1 MDHEN, CDR2 SYDVKM. V was clipped by 1 base and J by 10 bases, with 8 bases between them. TCRdb's table, derived via immunoSEQ multiplex PCR, lists solely in-frame clones and lacks some. The repertoire holds roughly 1,100,000 clones, with 75% as singletons. The specimen sequenced was memory CD4+ T cells sorted from blood. Stated subset: CD45RA-negative fraction. The receptor's source is a man between 18 and 35 years old in good health. The genes are TRBV28 and TRBJ2-1; D ambiguous. CDR3 sequence (DNA): TGTGCCAGCAGTTTATTAGGTCTGGAGCAGTTCTTC. The encoded protein is CASSLLGLEQFF.